Below, one T cell receptor beta chain is given with its context. Antigen unknown. This sample was taken from a study of cytomegalovirus exposure and HLA in healthy donors. Germline V lookup: CDR1 SNHLY, CDR2 FYNNEI. Trimming removed 7 bases from V and 7 bases from J; junction bases left unmatched: 10. This CDR3 is 14 amino acids long. Study findings and constraints: Per published reports, the classifier diagnosed cytomegalovirus status with high specificity and sensitivity. Looking again later, the authors saw that most CMV-associated TCR beta chains seemed HLA-restricted.

Primers: 60 Vbeta forward and 13 Jbeta reverse. The method was immunoSEQ multiplex PCR; TCRdb's version includes in-frame clones alone and lacks a portion of them. The sample includes 150,000 to 200,000 clones, roughly 75% of them seen just once. This chain uses TRBV2 with TRBJ2-7, with 10 bases lining up with TRBD1. Sequenced sample: PBMCs. The TCR was taken from a man younger than 35 in good health and CMV-seropositive. The CDR3: CASKPGQGQGEQYF. CDR3 DNA sequence: TGTGCCAGCAAGCCGGGACAGGGGCAGGGTGAGCAGTACTTC.